Listed below are T cell receptor beta chains from one sample, sequenced in a study of blood T cell repertoires in COVID-19. Profiled with immunoSEQ multiplex PCR; TCRdb holds only in-frame clones, not every one. The sample has 200,000 to 250,000 clones, less than 85% seen once. What was sequenced was peripheral blood. These TCRs come from an older woman with acute or convalescent COVID-19. The CDR3 runs from the conserved cysteine through the conserved F or W. The order of the fields is V gene, clone size, J gene, D gene, CDR3 protein, CDR3 DNA. The D gene is left open where the match is weak. Clone size is stated in some rows and not others, as once, few, many or a class when expanded.

TRBV2,few,TRBJ1-2,.,CASADSELYGYTF,TGTGCCAGCGCGGACAGCGAACTCTATGGCTACACCTTC
TRBV9,.,TRBJ2-2,TRBD2,CASGLAVNTGELFF,TGTGCCAGTGGACTAGCGGTTAACACCGGGGAGCTGTTTTTT
TRBV5-1,few,TRBJ1-2,.,CASSLESDYGYTF,TGCGCCAGCAGCTTGGAGTCGGACTATGGCTACACCTTC
TRBV5-1,.,TRBJ2-1,.,CASSLAGQGSPGDEQFF,TGCGCCAGCAGCTTGGCCGGCCAGGGGTCTCCAGGGGATGAGCAGTTCTTC
TRBV19,.,TRBJ1-1,TRBD1,CASSTDRGSTEAFF,TGTGCCAGTAGTACGGACAGGGGTTCCACTGAAGCTTTCTTT
TRBV2,.,TRBJ2-3,.,CASSRQGEADTQYF,TGTGCCAGCAGTCGTCAGGGGGAGGCAGATACGCAGTATTTT
TRBV11-2,.,TRBJ2-3,TRBD1,CASSQRTGRTDTQYF,TGTGCCAGCAGCCAAAGGACAGGGCGTACAGATACGCAGTATTTT
TRBV19,.,TRBJ2-5,.,CASSISVGGRPRETQYF,TGTGCCAGTAGTATAAGCGTTGGGGGCCGGCCCCGGGAGACCCAGTACTTC
TRBV11-2,.,TRBJ1-2,TRBD1,CASSPQRGTGGGYTF,TGTGCCAGCAGCCCACAGAGAGGGACAGGGGGAGGCTACACCTTC
TRBV30,.,TRBJ1-2,TRBD1,CAWSVRGGTESYTF,TGTGCCTGGAGTGTACGAGGGGGCACGGAGAGCTACACCTTC
TRBV19,.,TRBJ1-1,TRBD1,CASSPKQGAFSEAFF,TGTGCCAGTAGTCCCAAACAGGGGGCGTTCAGTGAAGCTTTCTTT
TRBV7-3,.,TRBJ2-3,TRBD2,CASSPRGTSSDTQYF,TGTGCCAGCAGCCCCCGAGGGACTAGCAGCGATACGCAGTATTTT
TRBV7-8,.,TRBJ2-5,TRBD1,CASSLKQGYRETQYF,TGTGCCAGCAGCTTGAAACAGGGGTACCGGGAGACCCAGTACTTC
TRBV19,.,TRBJ2-7,.,CASSTLAGEQYF,TGTGCCAGTAGCACCTTAGCTGGCGAGCAGTACTTC
TRBV7-9,.,TRBJ1-6,.,CASSLTTGNNSPLHF,TGTGCCAGCAGCTTAACAACGGGAAATAATTCACCCCTCCACTTT
TRBV19,few,TRBJ1-2,.,CASIASGTRERYGYTF,TGTGCCAGTATCGCATCCGGGACAAGAGAACGCTATGGCTACACCTTC
TRBV30,once,TRBJ1-5,TRBD1,CAWSDRGGNQPQHF,TGTGCCTGGAGTGACAGGGGAGGCAATCAGCCCCAGCATTTT
TRBV19,once,TRBJ2-5,TRBD2,CASSSGGLAGQETQYF,TGTGCCAGTAGTTCGGGGGGGCTAGCGGGACAAGAGACCCAGTACTTC
TRBV14,.,TRBJ1-2,TRBD1,CASSQVTGGRGGYTF,TGTGCCAGCAGCCAAGTTACAGGGGGTCGGGGAGGCTACACCTTC
TRBV5-6,once,TRBJ2-7,TRBD2,CASSPTSGEYEQYF,TGTGCCAGCAGCCCGACTAGCGGGGAATACGAGCAGTACTTC
TRBV28,.,TRBJ1-5,TRBD1,CASRRTGPDQPQHF,TGTGCCAGCAGACGGACAGGGCCCGATCAGCCCCAGCATTTT
TRBV13,.,TRBJ2-2,TRBD2,CASSPGTSGGAVPGELFF,TGTGCCAGCAGCCCCGGGACTAGCGGGGGGGCCGTACCCGGGGAGCTGTTTTTT
TRBV5-4,.,TRBJ2-5,.,CASSFQGKETQYF,TGTGCCAGCAGTTTCCAGGGGAAAGAGACCCAGTACTTC
TRBV5-4,.,TRBJ2-5,TRBD2,CASSSTSGREETQYF,TGTGCCAGCAGCTCCACTAGCGGACGTGAAGAGACCCAGTACTTC
TRBV24-1,.,TRBJ2-3,TRBD2,CATSLRGGRTDTQYF,TGTGCCACCAGTTTGCGGGGGGGGCGCACAGATACGCAGTATTTT
TRBV6-2/TRBV6-3,.,TRBJ2-7,TRBD2,CASSQPGLAGATYEQYF,TGTGCCAGCAGTCAACCGGGACTAGCGGGGGCGACTTACGAGCAGTACTTC
TRBV5-1,.,TRBJ2-3,.,CASSLRVAVVTDTQYF,TGCGCCAGCAGCTTGCGTGTAGCGGTGGTCACAGATACGCAGTATTTT
TRBV5-4,.,TRBJ1-1,TRBD1,CASSQRTGTNTEAFF,TGTGCCAGCAGCCAAAGGACAGGGACAAACACTGAAGCTTTCTTT
TRBV3-1/TRBV3-2,few,TRBJ1-6,.,CASSQGGDSPLHF,TGTGCCAGCAGCCAAGGGGGGGATTCACCCCTCCACTTT
TRBV9,.,TRBJ2-5,TRBD2,CASSPGLAEVETQYF,TGTGCCAGCAGCCCGGGACTAGCGGAAGTGGAGACCCAGTACTTC
TRBV10-3,.,TRBJ2-5,.,CAISESRQTETQYF,TGTGCCATCAGTGAGTCGAGGCAGACAGAGACCCAGTACTTC
TRBV19,many,TRBJ1-1,.,CASSIHRNTEAFF,TGTGCCAGTAGTATACATAGGAACACTGAAGCTTTCTTT
TRBV7-2,.,TRBJ1-2,TRBD1,CASSPGTAYGYTF,TGTGCCAGCAGCCCCGGGACAGCCTATGGCTACACCTTC
TRBV5-1,.,TRBJ1-4,.,CASSYTPRANEKLFF,TGCGCCAGCAGCTACACTCCGAGGGCTAATGAAAAACTGTTTTTT
TRBV7-2,.,TRBJ2-7,.,CASSSGGPYEQYF,TGTGCCAGCAGTTCAGGTGGTCCCTACGAGCAGTACTTC
TRBV3-1/TRBV3-2,.,TRBJ2-7,.,CASSSTRSLEQYF,TGTGCCAGCAGCTCAACGAGGTCACTAGAGCAGTACTTC
TRBV28,.,TRBJ1-4,.,CASSPSRGLSEKLFF,TGTGCCAGCAGTCCCTCCAGGGGATTGTCGGAAAAACTGTTTTTT
TRBV10-2,few,TRBJ1-5,.,CASSGGQTAGALRQPQHF,TGCGCCAGCAGTGGGGGGCAGACAGCGGGAGCCCTTAGGCAGCCCCAGCATTTT